This T cell receptor (beta chain) was sequenced in a study of tissue T cells after allogeneic stem cell transplantation. Whole-study findings and limits: Within patients, tissue anatomy strongly shaped TCR repertoire composition.

The time point here: mouse harvest day 7 after allogeneic transplant. Each mouse received 10^7 T-cell-depleted marrow cells plus 10^6 splenic CD5+ T cells by tail vein. In the case of this clone: Antigen: not known. Gene names and germline match the mouse. With the read ending 1 residue before the CDR3 end, the germline J gene is used to fill in that end. The same CDR3 also results from other DNA sequences found in this sample.

V lost 3 bases and J 0 bases, leaving 6 bases between the germline ends. Germline CDR1 is KGHPV and CDR2 is FQNQEV (reference sequence). This CDR3 is 14 amino acids long. The data were produced by immunoSEQ multiplex PCR, yet TCRdb's version contains in-frame clones alone and is incomplete. Found here are about 11,000 clones, around two fifths of them singletons; the top ten hold less than 2%. This chain connects TRBV26 to TRBJ1-3, with D maybe TRBD1 (6 bases). This TCR was sampled from a female BALB/c mouse given C57BL/6 T cells with graft-versus-host disease after an allogeneic hematopoietic cell transplant. Sequenced sample: skin. CDR3 bases read: TGTGCCAGCAGTCTACAGGGTTCTGGAAATACGCTCTAT. Translated: CASSLQGSGNTLY. Given in full, the CDR3 is CASSLQGSGNTLYF.